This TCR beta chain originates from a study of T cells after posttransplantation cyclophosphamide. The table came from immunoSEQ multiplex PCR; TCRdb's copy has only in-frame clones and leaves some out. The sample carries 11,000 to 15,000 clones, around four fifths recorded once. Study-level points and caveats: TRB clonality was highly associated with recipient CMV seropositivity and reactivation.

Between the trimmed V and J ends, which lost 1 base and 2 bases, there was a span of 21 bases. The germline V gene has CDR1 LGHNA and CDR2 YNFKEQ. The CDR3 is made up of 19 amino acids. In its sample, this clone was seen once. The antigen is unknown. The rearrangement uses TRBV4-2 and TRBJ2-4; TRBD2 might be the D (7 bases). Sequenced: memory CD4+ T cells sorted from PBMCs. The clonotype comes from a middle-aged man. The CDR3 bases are TGTGCCAGCAGCCAAGTTGGGGGGGGGCCGGTCGAGACCAAAAACATTCAGTACTTC. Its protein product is CASSQVGGGPVETKNIQYF.